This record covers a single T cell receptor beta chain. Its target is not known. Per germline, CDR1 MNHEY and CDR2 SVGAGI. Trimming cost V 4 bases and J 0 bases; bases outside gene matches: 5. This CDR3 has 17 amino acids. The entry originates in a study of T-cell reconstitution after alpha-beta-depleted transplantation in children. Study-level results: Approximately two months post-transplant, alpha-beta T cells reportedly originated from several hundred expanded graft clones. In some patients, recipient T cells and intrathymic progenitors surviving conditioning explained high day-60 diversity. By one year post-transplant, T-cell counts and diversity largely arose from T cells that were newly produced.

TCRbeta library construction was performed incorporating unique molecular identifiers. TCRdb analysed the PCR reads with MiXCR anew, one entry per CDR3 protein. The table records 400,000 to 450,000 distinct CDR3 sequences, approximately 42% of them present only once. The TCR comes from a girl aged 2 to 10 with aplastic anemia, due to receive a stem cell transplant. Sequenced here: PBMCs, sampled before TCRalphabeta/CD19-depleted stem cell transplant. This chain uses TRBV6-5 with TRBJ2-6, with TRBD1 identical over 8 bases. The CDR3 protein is CASSSGTGNSGANVLTF. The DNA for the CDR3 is TGTGCCAGCAGTTCTGGGACAGGAAACTCTGGGGCCAACGTCCTGACTTTC.